The 23 T cell receptor beta chains below come from one sample, sequenced in a study of T cells in Graves' hyperthyroidism and ophthalmopathy. TCR beta CDR3 sequences were amplified from RNA transcripts. The TCR CDR3 was amplified in a first-round RT-PCR using the HTBI primer set. One entry per CDR3 protein, called by TCRdb with MiXCR from the multiplex PCR reads. The sample has some 340,000 distinct CDR3 sequences; around 15% are singletons. The source material was blood. These receptors all come from a woman aged 40-49 years with Graves' ophthalmopathy.

This clonotype was seen many times. This CDR3 is CASSKTSGTLDYEQYF. CDR3 DNA: TGTGCCAGTAGTAAGACTAGCGGGACTCTAGACTACGAGCAGTACTTC. The chain couples TRBV19 to TRBJ2-7; 11 bases match TRBD2. Germline CDR1 reads LNHDA; CDR2 reads SQIVND (reference sequence). The CDR3 loop spans 16 amino acids. Germline trimming cut 4 bases from V and 3 bases from J; bases unmatched to any gene: 8. Full variable domain (rest looked up from reference TRBV19 and TRBJ2-7): DGGITQSPKYLFRKEGQNVTLSCEQNLNHDAMYWYRQDPGQGLRLIYYSQIVNDFQKGDIAEGYSVSREKKESFPLTVTSAQKNPTAFYLCASSKTSGTLDYEQYFGPGTRLTVT.

The chain carries TRBV12-3 or TRBV12-4 and TRBJ1-2; 8 bases align to TRBD1. V lost 3 bases to trimming and J lost 8 bases; unmatched junction nucleotides: 2. This CDR3 is built from 12 residues. The CDR3 DNA reads TGTGCCAGCAGTTTTGGGGACAGGGGCTACACCTTC. It codes for CASSFGDRGYTF.

This clonotype was observed a few times. The rearrangement links TRBV2 to TRBJ2-1; maybe TRBD2 (6 bases). Trimming pared 5 bases from V and 0 bases from J, leaving 11 bases between. The CDR3 sequence is 15 residues long. Germline V gene lookup returns CDR1 SNHLY and CDR2 FYNNEI. CDR3 sequence reads: CASSRGGTSYNEQFF. CDR3 DNA sequence: TGTGCCAGCAGTCGGGGCGGGACCTCCTACAATGAGCAGTTCTTC.

This clonotype was counted between two and nine times. The chain couples TRBV19 to TRBJ2-7; 8 nucleotides agree with TRBD2. This CDR3 region has 13 residues. In germline, CDR1 is LNHDA, CDR2 SQIVND (reference sequence). With 5 bases clipped from V and 3 bases from J, the junction kept 3 bases outside the gene matches. The CDR3 reads CASSGLAGYEQYF. CDR3 bases: TGTGCCAGTAGTGGGCTAGCGGGCTACGAGCAGTACTTC.

Ten or more counts support this clonotype. The chain carries TRBV19 and TRBJ2-1, with 9 bases that match TRBD2. Germline values: CDR1 LNHDA, CDR2 SQIVND (reference sequence). With 9 bases clipped from V and 4 bases from J, the junction kept 10 bases outside the gene matches. CDR3 length equals 15 residues. In nucleotides, the CDR3 is TGTGCCAGCGCGATGGGGCGGGAGGGATACAATGAGCAGTTCTTC. Amino acids: CASAMGREGYNEQFF.

This clonotype was counted ten times or more. V and J are TRBV2 and TRBJ1-1; 10 nucleotides agree with TRBD1. The V gene's germline CDR1 is SNHLY and CDR2 FYNNEI. The CDR3 loop spans 15 amino acids. Trimming removed 4 bases from V and 8 bases from J; junction bases left unmatched: 10. The CDR3 bases are TGTGCCAGCAGTGCCCAGGGACAGGGGATTGGAGAAGCTTTCTTT. It codes for CASSAQGQGIGEAFF.

This clonotype was detected a few times. The chain employs TRBV11-3 and TRBJ2-1; D is unclear. The CDR3 sequence is 15 residues long. Germline V gene lookup returns CDR1 SGHNT and CDR2 YENEEA. V was pared by 1 base and J by 4 bases, with 11 bases between. The CDR3 nucleotides read TGTGCCAGCAGCTTAGTCCGGGCCCTTTACAATGAGCAGTTCTTC. It translates to CASSLVRALYNEQFF.

This clonotype was counted once. The gene calls are TRBV10-3 and TRBJ2-1, with D unresolved. V was trimmed by 8 bases and J by 3 bases, leaving 17 bases between them. The CDR3 covers 15 residues. Germline loops: CDR1 ENHRY, CDR2 SYGVKD. The CDR3 protein is CAISTGAGVYNEQFF. The CDR3 DNA reads TGTGCCATCTCAACGGGCGCTGGGGTCTACAATGAGCAGTTCTTC.

The chain joins TRBV5-1 to TRBJ1-1, with 9 bases identical to TRBD1. With V trimmed by 3 bases and J by 0 bases, 9 bases remained unmatched. The CDR3 has 17 amino acids. Germline V gives CDR1 SGHRS, CDR2 YFSETQ. In DNA, the CDR3 is TGCGCCAGCAGCTCCCGGGGACAGGGACTCCTGAACACTGAAGCTTTCTTT. It encodes CASSSRGQGLLNTEAFF. Combining the CDR3 with reference TRBV5-1 and TRBJ1-1 gives the whole variable domain KAGVTQTPRYLIKTRGQQVTLSCSPISGHRSVSWYQQTPGQGLQFLFEYFSETQRNKGNFPGRFSGRQFSNSRSEMNVSTLELGDSALYLCASSSRGQGLLNTEAFFGQGTRLTVV.

This clonotype was recorded many times. The V and J genes are TRBV30 and TRBJ1-1; no definite D call. The CDR3 is made up of 11 amino acids. V lost 3 bases and J 7 bases, leaving 9 bases between the germline ends. Germline-derived CDR1 and CDR2 are GTSNPN and SVGIG (reference sequence). This CDR3 reads CAWRTDYEAFF. DNA for the CDR3: TGTGCCTGGAGAACGGATTATGAAGCTTTCTTT.

This clonotype was detected only a few times. The rearrangement joins TRBV28 to TRBJ2-1; 8 nucleotides line up with TRBD2. The CDR3 sequence is 17 residues long. V was pared by 5 bases and J by 15 bases, with 24 bases of the junction left unmatched. CDR1 is MDHEN and CDR2 is SYDVKM in the germline V gene. The CDR3 reads CASSQSDGRGNFIDRFF. The CDR3 DNA sequence: TGTGCCAGCAGTCAGTCCGACGGGAGGGGTAATTTCATAGATCGGTTCTTC.

The chain has TRBV5-1 and TRBJ2-5, with unresolved D. Germline V gene sequence: CDR1 SGHRS, CDR2 YFSETQ. The CDR3 covers 15 residues. V lost 2 bases and J lost 4, with 15 bases in between. CDR3: CASSFGTDPGETQYF. CDR3 DNA sequence: TGCGCCAGCAGCTTCGGTACGGATCCAGGAGAGACCCAGTACTTC.

This clonotype was seen ten or more times. This chain joins TRBV19 and TRBJ1-2; a weak D match, TRBD1 (5 bases). Trimming removed 6 bases at V and 9 bases at J, with 14 bases between. The CDR3 totals 12 residues. Germline-derived CDR1 and CDR2 are LNHDA and SQIVND (reference sequence). The CDR3 is CASRGDGGRYTF. DNA for the CDR3: TGTGCCAGTAGGGGGGACGGCGGCCGCTACACCTTC. The full variable domain, with the rest looked up from reference TRBV19 and TRBJ1-2, is DGGITQSPKYLFRKEGQNVTLSCEQNLNHDAMYWYRQDPGQGLRLIYYSQIVNDFQKGDIAEGYSVSREKKESFPLTVTSAQKNPTAFYLCASRGDGGRYTFGSGTRLTVV.

The chain couples TRBV3-1 to TRBJ2-3; D call uncertain. CDR1 is LGHDT and CDR2 is YNNKEL in the germline V gene (reference sequence). Trimming left V 1 base short and J 6 bases short, with 14 bases between. The CDR3 covers 15 residues. The CDR3 reads CASSQAGPMGDTQYF. CDR3 coding DNA: TGTGCCAGCAGCCAAGCCGGGCCAATGGGGGATACGCAGTATTTT.

This clonotype was counted ten times or more. V usage is TRBV24-1 and J usage is TRBJ2-1; a possible D gene is TRBD2 (6 bases). The V and J ends lost 3 bases and 7 bases respectively, with 15 bases between them. CDR1 is KGHDR and CDR2 is SFDVKD in the germline V gene. CDR3 size: 15 residues. CDR3 in amino acids: CATSDIAGGMNEQFF. CDR3 coding DNA: TGTGCCACCAGTGATATTGCCGGGGGTATGAATGAGCAGTTCTTC.

This clonotype was seen a handful of times. V gene TRBV7-2 combines with J gene TRBJ1-2; D not resolved. The V gene's germline CDR1 is SGHTA and CDR2 FQGNSA. The CDR3 is 14 amino acids. V lost 5 bases, J lost 6 bases, and 16 bases lay in between. In nucleotides, the CDR3 is TGTGCCAGCAGCCTCCGGCCGAGGGTCCATGGCTACACCTTC. Its translation is CASSLRPRVHGYTF.

In its sample, this clonotype was seen many times. This rearrangement joins TRBV6-5 to TRBJ2-1; TRBD2 is a possible D gene (7 bases). In germline, CDR1 is MNHEY, CDR2 SVGAGI. Trimming took off 2 bases at V and 4 bases at J, with 12 bases between the two ends. There are 15 residues in the CDR3. In nucleotides, the CDR3 is TGTGCCAGCAGTTACCTCGGGGGGCCGTACAATGAGCAGTTCTTC. Translation gives CASSYLGGPYNEQFF.

This clonotype was found many times. The chain carries TRBV20-1 and TRBJ2-1; D perhaps matches TRBD1 (6 bases). Trimming removed 3 bases at V and 8 bases at J, with 11 bases between. The CDR3 covers 12 residues. Looked up from germline, CDR1 is DFQATT and CDR2 is SNEGSKA (reference sequence). CDR3 region: CSARWDKYEQFF. The CDR3, as DNA: TGCAGTGCTAGGTGGGACAAATATGAGCAGTTCTTC.

This clonotype was recorded many times. This rearrangement joins TRBV10-3 to TRBJ1-2, with a possible D match to TRBD1 (6 bases). The germline V gene has CDR1 ENHRY and CDR2 SYGVKD. The V and J ends lost 1 base and 8 bases respectively, with 8 bases between them. The CDR3 runs 12 residues. CDR3: CAISEYRDGYTF. For the CDR3, the DNA is TGTGCCATCAGTGAGTACAGGGACGGCTACACCTTC.

This rearrangement joins TRBV27 to TRBJ2-1; TRBD2 aligns across 11 bases. Losses at the gene ends were 5 bases for V and 9 bases for J; bases not matched to a gene: 9. Germline values: CDR1 MNHEY, CDR2 SMNVEV (reference sequence). The CDR3 is made up of 15 amino acids. DNA for the CDR3: TGTGCCAGCAGTCCCCTACTAGCGGGAGTGGTTGAGCAGTTCTTC. Its translation is CASSPLLAGVVEQFF.

This clonotype was observed at least ten times. The CDR3 DNA reads as TGTGCCAGCAGCGTAGAAGGGACCCCCTACGAGCAGTACTTC. Its protein product is CASSVEGTPYEQYF. The V and J genes are TRBV9 and TRBJ2-7; D assignment may be TRBD1 or TRBD2 (5 bases each). The CDR3 sequence is 14 residues long. Germline lookup yields CDR1 SGDLS and CDR2 YYNGEE. Trimming took 0 bases from V and 2 from J, leaving 9 bases between them.

This clonotype was counted many times. This chain connects TRBV27 to TRBJ2-1; no clear D. Trimming took 1 base from V and 8 from J, leaving 9 bases between them. CDR1 and CDR2 (germline): MNHEY, SMNVEV (reference sequence). CDR3 length: 13 amino acids. For the CDR3, the DNA is TGTGCCAGCAGTTTATTGTCCGCGGATGAGCAGTTCTTC. Amino acids: CASSLLSADEQFF.

This clonotype was observed a few times. This clone may be a read error of a much larger clone one base away. V is TRBV12-3 or TRBV12-4 and J is TRBJ1-5; no reliable D call. The CDR3 extends over 14 amino acids. DNA of the CDR3: TGTGCCAACAGTCCCCGATATAGCAATCAGCCCCAGCATTTT. Translating gives CANSPRYSNQPQHF.